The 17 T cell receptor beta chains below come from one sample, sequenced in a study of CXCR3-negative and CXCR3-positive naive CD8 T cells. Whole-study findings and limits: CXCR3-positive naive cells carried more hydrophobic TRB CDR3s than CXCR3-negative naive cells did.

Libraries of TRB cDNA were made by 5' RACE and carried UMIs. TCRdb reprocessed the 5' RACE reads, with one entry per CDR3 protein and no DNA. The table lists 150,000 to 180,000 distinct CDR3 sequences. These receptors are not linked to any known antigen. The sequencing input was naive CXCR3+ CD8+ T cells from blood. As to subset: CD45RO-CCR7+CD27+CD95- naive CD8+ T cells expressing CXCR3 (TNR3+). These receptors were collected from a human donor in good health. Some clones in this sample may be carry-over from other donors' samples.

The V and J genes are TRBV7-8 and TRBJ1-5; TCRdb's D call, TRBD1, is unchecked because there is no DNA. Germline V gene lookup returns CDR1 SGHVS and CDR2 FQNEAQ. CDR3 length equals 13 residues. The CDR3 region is CASSETGGQPQHF.

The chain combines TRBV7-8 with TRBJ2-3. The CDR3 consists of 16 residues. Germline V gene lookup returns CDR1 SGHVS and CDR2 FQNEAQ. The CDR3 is CASSPVTAISTDTQYF.

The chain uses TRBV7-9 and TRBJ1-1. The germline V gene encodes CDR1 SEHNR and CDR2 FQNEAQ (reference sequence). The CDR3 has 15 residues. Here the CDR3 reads CAFNLITSGNTEAFF.

CDR3 region: CATWPGQDETQPQHF. The V call is TRBV15, the J call TRBJ1-5; TCRdb's D gene call, TRBD1, goes unchecked for lack of DNA. This CDR3 has 15 amino acids. Germline CDR1 is LNHNV and CDR2 is YYDKDF (reference sequence).

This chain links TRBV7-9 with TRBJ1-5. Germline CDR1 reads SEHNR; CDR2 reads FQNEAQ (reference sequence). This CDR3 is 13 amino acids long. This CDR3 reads CASSLQVNQPQHF.

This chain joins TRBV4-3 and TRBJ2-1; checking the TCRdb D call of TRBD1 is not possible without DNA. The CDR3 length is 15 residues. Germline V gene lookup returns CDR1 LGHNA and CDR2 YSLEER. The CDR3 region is CASSQVTDTYNEQFF.

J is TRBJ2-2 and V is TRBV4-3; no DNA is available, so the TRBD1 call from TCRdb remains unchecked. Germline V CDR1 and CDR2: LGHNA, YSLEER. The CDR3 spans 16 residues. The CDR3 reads CASSQDRGGNTGELFF.

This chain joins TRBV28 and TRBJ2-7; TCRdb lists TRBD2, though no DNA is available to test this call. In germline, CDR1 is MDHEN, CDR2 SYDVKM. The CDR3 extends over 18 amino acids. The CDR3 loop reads CASSLGGALPPPIYEQYF.

CDR3 residues: CASSPWDPTFTDTQYF. The chain joins TRBV7-9 to TRBJ2-3; lacking DNA, the TRBD1 call made by TCRdb goes unchecked. Per germline, CDR1 SEHNR and CDR2 FQNEAQ (reference sequence). The CDR3 runs 16 residues.

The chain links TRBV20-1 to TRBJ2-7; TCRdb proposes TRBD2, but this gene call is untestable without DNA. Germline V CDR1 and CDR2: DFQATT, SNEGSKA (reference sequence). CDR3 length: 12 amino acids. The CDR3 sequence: CSAKLAGYEQYF.

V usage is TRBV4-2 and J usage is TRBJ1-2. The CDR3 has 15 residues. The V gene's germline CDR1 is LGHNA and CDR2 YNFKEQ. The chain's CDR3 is CASSQAPDSNYGYTF.

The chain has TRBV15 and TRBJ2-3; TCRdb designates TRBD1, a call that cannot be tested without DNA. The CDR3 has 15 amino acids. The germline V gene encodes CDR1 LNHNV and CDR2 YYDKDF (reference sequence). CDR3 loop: CATSSARASADTQYF.

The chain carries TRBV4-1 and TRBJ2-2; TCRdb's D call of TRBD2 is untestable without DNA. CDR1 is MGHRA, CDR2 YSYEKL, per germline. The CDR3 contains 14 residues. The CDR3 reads CASSQDQRAGELFF.

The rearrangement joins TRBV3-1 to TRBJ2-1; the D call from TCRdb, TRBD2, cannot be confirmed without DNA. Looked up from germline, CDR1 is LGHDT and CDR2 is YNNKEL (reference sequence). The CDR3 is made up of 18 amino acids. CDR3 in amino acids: CASSYPSLAGGPANEQFF.

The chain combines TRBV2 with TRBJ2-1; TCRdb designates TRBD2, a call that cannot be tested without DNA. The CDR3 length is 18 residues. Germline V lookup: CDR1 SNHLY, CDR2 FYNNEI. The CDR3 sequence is CASRLTSGRPSSYNEQFF.

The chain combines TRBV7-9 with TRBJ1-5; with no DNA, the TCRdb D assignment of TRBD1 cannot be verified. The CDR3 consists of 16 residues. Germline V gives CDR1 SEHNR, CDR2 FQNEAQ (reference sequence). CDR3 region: CASSLGGSYSNQPQHF.

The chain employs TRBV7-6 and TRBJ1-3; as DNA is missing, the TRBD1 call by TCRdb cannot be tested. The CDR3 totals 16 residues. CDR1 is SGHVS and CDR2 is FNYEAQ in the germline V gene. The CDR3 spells CASSSEPGTTGNTIYF.